What follows is one T cell receptor (beta chain) and its context. Its recognized antigen is unknown. Base qualities are not provided; no much larger clone lies one nucleotide away. Relative to germline, V is 1 base shorter and J is 1 base shorter, with 4 bases between their ends. From cysteine to phenylalanine, the CDR3 is 13 amino acids long. CDR3 DNA is the only sequence kept; it has 39 bases, read in frame from the first base. CDR1 KGHSH and CDR2 LQKENI were looked up in the germline V gene. This sample was included in a study of shared clonotypes between healthy human individuals (TCRdb year 2020). For context, the study as a whole: Three men and two women, aged 18 to 49 years, made up the cohort. Blood TCR repertoires of a handful of healthy adults were deeply sequenced to estimate repertoire size and the extent of clonotype sharing between individuals. Per donor, leukapheresis produced somewhere between about 0.8 and 9.5 billion PBMCs. For each donor, three plates each were used for CD4 naive and CD4 memory, two plates were used for CD8 naive, and one plate was used for CD8 memory. To increase sequencing depth and limit assay-specific biases, different laboratories used diverse techniques to prepare libraries and sequence TCR repertoires.

TCR CDR3 regions were amplified from genomic DNA by multiplex PCR using the deep immunoSEQ assay. Extracted genomic DNA from each cell subset was distributed evenly across all wells of several immunoSEQ 96-well plates, and each plate was treated as a replicate. Each replicate PCR for sorted subsets received around 0.2 ug genomic DNA, equal to around 32,000 T cell genomes. Purified libraries were quantified with a Qubit 3.0 fluorometer, sized on a Bioanalyzer 2100, and re-quantified with the KAPA Library Quantification kit. A separate single-read 150-cycle Illumina NextSeq 550 flow cell was used to sequence each immunoSEQ 96-well plate. The original pipeline was this. Because only junctional sequences without quality scores were contained in the immunoSEQ output, filtering matching that applied to full-length reads could not be performed. To assign V/J genes and CDR3, sequences were annotated using PyIR, a Python wrapper for IgBLAST v1.9, with IMGT germline references. Reads were filtered out if the reads had weak V/J assignments (E-value above 1e-6), no CDR3, stop codons, out-of-frame junctions, or ambiguous translated residues. V3J clonotypes were defined as sequences sharing the same inferred V gene, J gene, and CDR3 amino acid sequence. Percentage overlap between repertoires was calculated by dividing the number of shared unique clonotypes by the size of the smaller repertoire. Repertoire richness was assessed with RTK rarefaction, the Chao1 estimator, and Recon v2.1 estimates of unobserved clonotypes. For all TCRbeta clonotypes obtained by the gDNA method from a handful of donors, generation probabilities were computed with OLGA. TCRdb's version of the immuneACCESS table is confined to in-frame rearrangements and falls short of the full clone set. An unresolved V gene accounts for under half of the shortfall where checked; the remainder is of unknown origin. V, J and clone size reflect that table, while D and trimming were determined from the DNA. In all, the sample holds 2 million to 2.5 million clones, and 85% to 95% of those were seen once. The ten biggest clones cover approximately 0.41% of the sample.

The full study reports these points: Because the study included only a small number of donors, the genetic and exposure-history diversity represented was limited. Across a handful of donors, approximately 5% of naive CD4, approximately 3.6% of naive CD8, roughly 2.2% of memory CD4, and approximately 0.4% of memory CD8 clonotypes were shared. Naive subsets generally had larger estimated clonotype richness than memory subsets. Based on pairwise subsampling, the degree of clonotype sharing among donors was expected to be affected by sequencing depth. Sampling was restricted to blood, and TCR repertoires in tissue are likely to differ from TCR repertoires in blood. Compared with non-shared clonotypes, the clonotypes found in all four sorted-subset donors had higher generation probabilities. Rarefaction of sorted-subset datasets indicated incomplete sequencing despite the large sequencing depth.

The donors were healthy, HIV-negative adults with no recently reported acute infections or vaccinations. Every donor was a Caucasian adult residing in Nashville, Tennessee, USA. CD4+ T cells were enriched by magnetic negative selection, after which naive cells were positively selected on CD45RA and the negative fraction was taken as the memory subset. After blood collection by leukapheresis, PBMCs were isolated using Ficoll-Histopaque density gradient centrifugation and then cryopreserved in the vapor phase of liquid nitrogen. Analytical flow cytometry was used to check the purity and quantity of every magnetically sorted T cell population. Each sorted fraction had its genomic DNA isolated and then quantified by UV absorbance on a Nanodrop 2000c.

Rearrangement joined TRBV18 to TRBJ1-1; no D gene can be assigned with confidence. The TCR was taken from a man younger than 35 in good health. Some clones in this sample may be carry-over from other donors' samples. The sequenced sample was naive CD4+ T cells from PBMCs. What the cell subset or site label conveys for this sample: CD45RA+ positively selected. The CDR3: CASSPHPNTEAFF. The DNA reads TGTGCCAGCTCACCACACCCGAACACTGAAGCTTTCTTT.